This entry is about one TCR beta chain. This sample was included in a study of blood T cell repertoires in COVID-19. TCRdb's copy holds only in-frame clones and misses some; the assay was immunoSEQ multiplex PCR. The data show 250,000 or so clones, roughly 86% seen once. The sequence came from a woman aged 30 to 39 with acute or convalescent COVID-19. The sequenced sample was peripheral blood.

For the CDR3, the DNA is TGCGCCAGCAGCCAGGACAGGGCCCAGGGTGAAAAACTGTTTTTT. This encodes CASSQDRAQGEKLFF. This chain connects TRBV4-3 to TRBJ1-4; 8 nucleotides match TRBD1. The CDR3 runs to 15 residues. Germline V gives CDR1 LGHNA, CDR2 YSLEER. The J segment lost 7 bases and the V segment lost 3 bases, leaving 7 bases of the junction unmatched.